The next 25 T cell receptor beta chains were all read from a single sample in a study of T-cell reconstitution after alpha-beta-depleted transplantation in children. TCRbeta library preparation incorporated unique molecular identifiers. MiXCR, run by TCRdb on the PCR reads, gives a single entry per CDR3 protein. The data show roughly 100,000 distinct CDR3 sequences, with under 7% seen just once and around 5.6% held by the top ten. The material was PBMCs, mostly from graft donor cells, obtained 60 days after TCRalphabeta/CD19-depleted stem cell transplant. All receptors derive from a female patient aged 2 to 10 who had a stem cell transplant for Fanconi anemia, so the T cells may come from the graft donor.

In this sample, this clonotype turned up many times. The CDR3 region is CSVISWGTEAFF. For the CDR3, the DNA is TGCAGCGTCATAAGCTGGGGGACTGAAGCTTTCTTT. The rearrangement joins TRBV29-1 to TRBJ1-1; a weak D match, TRBD1 (5 bases). V lost 6 bases and J 5 bases, leaving 13 bases between the germline ends. Per the germline V gene, CDR1 is SQVTM and CDR2 is ANQGSEA. This CDR3 has 12 amino acids.

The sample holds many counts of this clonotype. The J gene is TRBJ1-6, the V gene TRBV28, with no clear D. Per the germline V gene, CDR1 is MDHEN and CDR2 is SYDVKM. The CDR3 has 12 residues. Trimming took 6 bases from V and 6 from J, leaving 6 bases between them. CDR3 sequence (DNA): TGTGCCAGCAGGGACCTTAATTCACCCCTCCACTTT. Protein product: CASRDLNSPLHF.

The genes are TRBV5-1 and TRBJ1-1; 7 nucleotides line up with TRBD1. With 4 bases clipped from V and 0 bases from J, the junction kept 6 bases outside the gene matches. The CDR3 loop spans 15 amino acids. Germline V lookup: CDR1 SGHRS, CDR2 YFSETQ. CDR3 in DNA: TGCGCCAGCAGCCCAGGGGGGCTTTTGAACACTGAAGCTTTCTTT. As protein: CASSPGGLLNTEAFF.

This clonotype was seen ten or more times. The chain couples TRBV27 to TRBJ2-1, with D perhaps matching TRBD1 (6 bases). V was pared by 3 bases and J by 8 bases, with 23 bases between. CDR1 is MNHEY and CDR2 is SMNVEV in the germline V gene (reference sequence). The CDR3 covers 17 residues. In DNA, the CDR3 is TGTGCCAGCAGTTTCATAAACGCGCGAACAGGGTCGGATGAGCAGTTCTTC. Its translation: CASSFINARTGSDEQFF.

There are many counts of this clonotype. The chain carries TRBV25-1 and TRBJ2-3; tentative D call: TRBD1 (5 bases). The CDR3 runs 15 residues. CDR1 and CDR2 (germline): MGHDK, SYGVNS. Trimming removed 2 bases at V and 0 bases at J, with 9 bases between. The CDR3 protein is CASSERQISTDTQYF. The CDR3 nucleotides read TGTGCCAGCAGTGAAAGACAGATTAGCACAGATACGCAGTATTTT.

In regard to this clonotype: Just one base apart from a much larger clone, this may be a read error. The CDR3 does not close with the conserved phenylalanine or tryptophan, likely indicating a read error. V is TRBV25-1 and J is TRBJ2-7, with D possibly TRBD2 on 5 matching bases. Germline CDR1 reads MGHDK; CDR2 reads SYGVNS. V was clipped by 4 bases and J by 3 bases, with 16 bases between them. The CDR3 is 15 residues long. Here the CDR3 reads CASSVLGIGRYEQYL. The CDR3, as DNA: TGTGCCAGCAGTGTACTAGGAATTGGCCGCTACGAGCAGTACTTA.

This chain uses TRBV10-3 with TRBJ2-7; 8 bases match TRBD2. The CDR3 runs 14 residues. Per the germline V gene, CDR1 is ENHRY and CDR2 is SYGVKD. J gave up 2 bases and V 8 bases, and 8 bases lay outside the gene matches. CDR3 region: CAISGGGFAYEQYF. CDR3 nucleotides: TGTGCCATCTCGGGGGGGGGCTTCGCCTACGAGCAGTACTTC.

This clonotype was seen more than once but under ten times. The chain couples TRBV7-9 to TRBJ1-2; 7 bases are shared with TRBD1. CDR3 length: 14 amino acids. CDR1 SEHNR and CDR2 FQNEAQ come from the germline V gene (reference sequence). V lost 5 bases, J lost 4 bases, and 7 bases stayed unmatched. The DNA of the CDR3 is TGTGCCAGCAGCCAATACCAGGGGGGCTATGGCTACACCTTC. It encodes CASSQYQGGYGYTF. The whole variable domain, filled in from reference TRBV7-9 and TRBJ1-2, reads DTGVSQNPRHKITKRGQNVTFRCDPISEHNRLYWYRQTLGQGPEFLTYFQNEAQLEKSRLLSDRFSAERPKGSFSTLEIQRTEQGDSAMYLCASSQYQGGYGYTFGSGTRLTVV.

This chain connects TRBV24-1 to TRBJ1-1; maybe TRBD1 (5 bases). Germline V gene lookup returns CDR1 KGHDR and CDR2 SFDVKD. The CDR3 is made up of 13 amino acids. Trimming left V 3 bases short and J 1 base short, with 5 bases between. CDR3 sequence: CATSDQGNTEAFF. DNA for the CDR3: TGTGCCACCAGTGATCAGGGGAACACTGAAGCTTTCTTT.

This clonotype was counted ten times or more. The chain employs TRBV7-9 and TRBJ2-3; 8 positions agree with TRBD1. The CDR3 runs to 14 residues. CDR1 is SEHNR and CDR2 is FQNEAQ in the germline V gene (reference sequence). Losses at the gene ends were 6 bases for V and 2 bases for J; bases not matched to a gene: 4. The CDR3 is CASRGTGITDTQYF. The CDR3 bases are TGTGCCAGCAGGGGGACAGGAATCACAGATACGCAGTATTTT. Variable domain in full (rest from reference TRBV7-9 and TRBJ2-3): DTGVSQNPRHKITKRGQNVTFRCDPISEHNRLYWYRQTLGQGPEFLTYFQNEAQLEKSRLLSDRFSAERPKGSFSTLEIQRTEQGDSAMYLCASRGTGITDTQYFGPGTRLTVL.

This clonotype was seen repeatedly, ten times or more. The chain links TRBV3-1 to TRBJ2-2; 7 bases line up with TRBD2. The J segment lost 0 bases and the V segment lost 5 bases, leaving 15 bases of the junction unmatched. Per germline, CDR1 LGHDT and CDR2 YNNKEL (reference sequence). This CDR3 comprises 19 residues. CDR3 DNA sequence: TGTGCCAGCAGCTACATCCTAGCGGCCTTATCCGCGAACACCGGGGAGCTGTTTTTT. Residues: CASSYILAALSANTGELFF.

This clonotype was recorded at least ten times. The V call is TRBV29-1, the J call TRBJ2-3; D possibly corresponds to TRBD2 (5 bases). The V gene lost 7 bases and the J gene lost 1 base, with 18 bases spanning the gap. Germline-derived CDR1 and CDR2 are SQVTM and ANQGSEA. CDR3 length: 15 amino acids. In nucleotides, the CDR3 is TGCAGCGCCACCAGACCGCTGGAGGGCACAGATACGCAGTATTTT. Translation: CSATRPLEGTDTQYF.

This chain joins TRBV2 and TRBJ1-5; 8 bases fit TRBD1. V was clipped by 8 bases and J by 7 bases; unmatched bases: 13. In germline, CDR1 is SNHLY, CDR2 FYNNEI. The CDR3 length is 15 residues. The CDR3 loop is CASARQGRAFQPQHF. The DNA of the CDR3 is TGTGCCAGCGCAAGACAGGGGAGAGCCTTCCAGCCCCAGCATTTT.

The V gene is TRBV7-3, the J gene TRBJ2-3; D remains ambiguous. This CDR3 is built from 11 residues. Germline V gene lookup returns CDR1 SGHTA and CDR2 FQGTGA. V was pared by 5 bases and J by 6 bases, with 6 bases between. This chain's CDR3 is CASSNGDTQYF. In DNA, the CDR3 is TGTGCCAGCAGCAACGGCGATACGCAGTATTTT.

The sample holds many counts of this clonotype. CDR3 amino acids: CSVGGQGAPMTGELFF. The CDR3 DNA reads as TGCAGCGTTGGGGGACAGGGGGCGCCCATGACCGGGGAGCTGTTTTTT. The rearrangement uses TRBV29-1 and TRBJ2-2; 12 nucleotides match TRBD1. This CDR3 has 16 residues. J was trimmed by 5 bases and V by 4 bases; bases with no gene match: 8. Germline CDR1 and CDR2: SQVTM and ANQGSEA.

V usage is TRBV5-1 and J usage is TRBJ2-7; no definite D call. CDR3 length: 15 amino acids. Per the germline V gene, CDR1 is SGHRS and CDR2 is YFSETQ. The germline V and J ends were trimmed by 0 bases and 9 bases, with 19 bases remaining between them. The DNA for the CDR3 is TGCGCCAGCAGCTTGGCCCCCGATTCTTCCGCGGTGCAGTACTTC. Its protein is CASSLAPDSSAVQYF.

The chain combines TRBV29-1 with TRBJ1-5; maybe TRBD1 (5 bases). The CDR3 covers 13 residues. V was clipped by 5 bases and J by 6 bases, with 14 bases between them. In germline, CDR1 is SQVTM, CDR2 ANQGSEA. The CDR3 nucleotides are TGCAGCGTTCGAAGGGGAGATGGTCAGCCCCAGCATTTT. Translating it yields CSVRRGDGQPQHF. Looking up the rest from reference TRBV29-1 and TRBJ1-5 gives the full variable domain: SAVISQKPSRDICQRGTSLTIQCQVDSQVTMMFWYRQQPGQSLTLIATANQGSEATYESGFVIDKFPISRPNLTFSTLTVSNMSPEDSSIYLCSVRRGDGQPQHFGDGTRLSIL.

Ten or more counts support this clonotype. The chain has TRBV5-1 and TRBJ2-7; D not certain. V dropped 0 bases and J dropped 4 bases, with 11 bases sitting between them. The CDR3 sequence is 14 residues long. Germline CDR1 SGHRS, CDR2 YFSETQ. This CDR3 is CASSLAIRNYEQYF. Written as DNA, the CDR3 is TGCGCCAGCAGCTTGGCCATCAGGAATTACGAGCAGTACTTC. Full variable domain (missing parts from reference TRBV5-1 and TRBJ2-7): KAGVTQTPRYLIKTRGQQVTLSCSPISGHRSVSWYQQTPGQGLQFLFEYFSETQRNKGNFPGRFSGRQFSNSRSEMNVSTLELGDSALYLCASSLAIRNYEQYFGPGTRLTVT.

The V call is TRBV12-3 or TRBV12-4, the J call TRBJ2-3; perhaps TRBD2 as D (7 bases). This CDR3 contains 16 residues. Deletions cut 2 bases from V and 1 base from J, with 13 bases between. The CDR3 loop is CASSLSRGLGTDTQYF. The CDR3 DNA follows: TGTGCCAGCAGTTTATCGCGGGGGCTCGGCACAGATACGCAGTATTTT.

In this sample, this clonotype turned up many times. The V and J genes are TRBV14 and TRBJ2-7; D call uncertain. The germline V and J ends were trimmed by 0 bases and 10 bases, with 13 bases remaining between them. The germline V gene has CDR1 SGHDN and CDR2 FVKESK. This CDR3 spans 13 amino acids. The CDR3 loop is CASSQDWQASQYF. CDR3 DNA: TGTGCCAGCAGCCAAGATTGGCAGGCAAGTCAGTACTTC. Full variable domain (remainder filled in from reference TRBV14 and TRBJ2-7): EAGVTQFPSHSVIEKGQTVTLRCDPISGHDNLYWYRRVMGKEIKFLLHFVKESKQDESGMPNNRFLAERTGGTYSTLKVQPAELEDSGVYFCASSQDWQASQYFGPGTRLTVT.

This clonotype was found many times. The CDR3: CASSDGQVPNEQFF. The CDR3, as DNA: TGTGCCAGCAGCGATGGACAGGTTCCTAATGAGCAGTTCTTC. The chain combines TRBV11-3 with TRBJ2-1, with 7 bases fitting TRBD1. Trimming took 5 bases from V and 7 from J; bases not matched to a gene: 8. In germline, CDR1 is SGHNT, CDR2 YENEEA. The CDR3 runs to 14 residues.

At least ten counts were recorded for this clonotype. CDR3 bases: TGTGCCAGCAGTGGAGGGACGTCCACCGGGGAGCTGTTTTTT. It specifies CASSGGTSTGELFF. The chain recombines TRBV28 with TRBJ2-2; possible D gene TRBD2, 6 bases. The V gene's germline CDR1 is MDHEN and CDR2 SYDVKM. The CDR3 runs to 14 residues. Trimming took 5 bases from V and 4 from J, leaving 11 bases between them.

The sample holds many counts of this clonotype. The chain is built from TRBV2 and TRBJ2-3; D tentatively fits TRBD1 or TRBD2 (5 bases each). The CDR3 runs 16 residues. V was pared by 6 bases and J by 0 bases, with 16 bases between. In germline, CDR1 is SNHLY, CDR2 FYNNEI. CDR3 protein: CASRSRGLLSTDTQYF. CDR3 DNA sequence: TGTGCCAGCAGAAGTCGGGGCCTCCTTAGCACAGATACGCAGTATTTT.

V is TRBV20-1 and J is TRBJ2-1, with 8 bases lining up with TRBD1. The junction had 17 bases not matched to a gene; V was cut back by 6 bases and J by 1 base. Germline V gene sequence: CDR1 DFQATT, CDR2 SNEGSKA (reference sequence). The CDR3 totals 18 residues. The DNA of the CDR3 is TGCAGTGCCAATACCCAGTCGCGGGACAGGCGATCCTACAATGAGCAGTTCTTC. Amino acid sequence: CSANTQSRDRRSYNEQFF.

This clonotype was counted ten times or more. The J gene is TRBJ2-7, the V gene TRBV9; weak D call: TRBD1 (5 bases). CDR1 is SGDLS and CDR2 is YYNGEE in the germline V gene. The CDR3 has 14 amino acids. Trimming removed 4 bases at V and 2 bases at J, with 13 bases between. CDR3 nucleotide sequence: TGTGCCAGCAGCCCCCAGGGCCGAGCCTACGAGCAGTACTTC. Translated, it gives CASSPQGRAYEQYF.